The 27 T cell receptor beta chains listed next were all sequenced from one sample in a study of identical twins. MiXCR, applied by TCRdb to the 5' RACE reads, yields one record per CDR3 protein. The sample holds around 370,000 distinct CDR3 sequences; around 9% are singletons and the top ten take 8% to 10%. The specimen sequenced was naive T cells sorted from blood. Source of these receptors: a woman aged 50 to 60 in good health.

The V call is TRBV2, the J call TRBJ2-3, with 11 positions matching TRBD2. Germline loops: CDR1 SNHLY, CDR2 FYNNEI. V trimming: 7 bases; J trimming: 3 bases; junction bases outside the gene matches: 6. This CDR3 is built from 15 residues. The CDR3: CASTTTSGRTDTQYF. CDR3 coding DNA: TGTGCCAGCACAACTACTAGCGGGAGAACAGATACGCAGTATTTT.

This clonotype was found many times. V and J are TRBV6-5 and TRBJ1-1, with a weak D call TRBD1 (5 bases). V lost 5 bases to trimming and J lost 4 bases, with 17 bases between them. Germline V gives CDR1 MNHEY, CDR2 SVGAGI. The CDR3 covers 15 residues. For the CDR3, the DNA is TGTGCCAGCAGTCGGTCACCGGGACGCAGCACTGAAGCTTTCTTT. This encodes CASSRSPGRSTEAFF.

In DNA form, the CDR3 reads TGTGCCAGCAGTTTAATAGCGGGAGTGCCGACCGGGGAGCTGTTTTTT. This gives the protein CASSLIAGVPTGELFF. The chain uses TRBV27 and TRBJ2-2, with 9 positions matching TRBD2. V lost 2 bases and J lost 5; bases outside the gene matches: 6. The CDR3 has 16 amino acids. Germline values: CDR1 MNHEY, CDR2 SMNVEV (reference sequence).

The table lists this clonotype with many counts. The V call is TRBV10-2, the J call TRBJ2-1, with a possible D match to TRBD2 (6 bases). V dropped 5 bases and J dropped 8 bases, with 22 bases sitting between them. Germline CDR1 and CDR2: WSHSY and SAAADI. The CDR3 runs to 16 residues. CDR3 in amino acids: CASSLARGRTWDEQFF. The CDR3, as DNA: TGCGCCAGCAGTCTGGCTCGGGGGAGGACATGGGATGAGCAGTTCTTC.

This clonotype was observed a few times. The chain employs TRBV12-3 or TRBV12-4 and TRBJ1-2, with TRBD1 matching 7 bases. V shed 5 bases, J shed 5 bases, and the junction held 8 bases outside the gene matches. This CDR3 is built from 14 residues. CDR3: CASSPTGIWYGYTF. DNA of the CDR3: TGTGCCAGCAGTCCGACAGGGATTTGGTATGGCTACACCTTC.

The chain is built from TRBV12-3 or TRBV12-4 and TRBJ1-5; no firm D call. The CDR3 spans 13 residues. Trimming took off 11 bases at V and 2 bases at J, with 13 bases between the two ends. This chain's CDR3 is CAVGLRGNQPQHF. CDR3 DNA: TGTGCCGTGGGCTTACGAGGCAATCAGCCCCAGCATTTT.

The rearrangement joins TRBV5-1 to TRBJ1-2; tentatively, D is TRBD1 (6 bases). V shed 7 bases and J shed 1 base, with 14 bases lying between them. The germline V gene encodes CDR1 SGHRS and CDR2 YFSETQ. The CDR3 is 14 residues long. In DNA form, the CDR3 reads TGCGCCAGCGGCCTAGGACAGTTTAACTATGGCTACACCTTC. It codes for CASGLGQFNYGYTF.

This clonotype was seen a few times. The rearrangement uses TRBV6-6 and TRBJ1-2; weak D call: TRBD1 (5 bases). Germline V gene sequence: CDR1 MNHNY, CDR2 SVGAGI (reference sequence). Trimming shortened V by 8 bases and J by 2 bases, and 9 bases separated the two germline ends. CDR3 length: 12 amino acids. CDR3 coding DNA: TGTGCCAGCCTGGGGGACAACTATGGCTACACCTTC. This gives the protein CASLGDNYGYTF.

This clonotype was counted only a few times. CDR3 bases: TGCAGTGCTAGAGTCATTGCCAAAAACATTCAGTACTTC. Its protein is CSARVIAKNIQYF. J is TRBJ2-4 and V is TRBV20-1, with no clear D. Germline CDR1 DFQATT, CDR2 SNEGSKA (reference sequence). The CDR3 is 13 residues long. V was trimmed by 1 base and J by 1 base, leaving 5 bases between them.

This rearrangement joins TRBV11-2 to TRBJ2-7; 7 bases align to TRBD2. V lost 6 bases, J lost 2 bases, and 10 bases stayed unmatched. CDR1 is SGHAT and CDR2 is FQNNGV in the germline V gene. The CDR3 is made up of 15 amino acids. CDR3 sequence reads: CASSLASTSPYEQYF. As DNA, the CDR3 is TGTGCCAGCAGTCTAGCGTCGACTAGCCCCTACGAGCAGTACTTC.

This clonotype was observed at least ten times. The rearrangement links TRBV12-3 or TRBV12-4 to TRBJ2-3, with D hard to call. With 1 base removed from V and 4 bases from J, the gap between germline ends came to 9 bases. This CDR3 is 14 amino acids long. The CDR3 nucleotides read TGTGCCAGCAGTTTAGTGAGCTCCCCAGATACGCAGTATTTT. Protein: CASSLVSSPDTQYF.

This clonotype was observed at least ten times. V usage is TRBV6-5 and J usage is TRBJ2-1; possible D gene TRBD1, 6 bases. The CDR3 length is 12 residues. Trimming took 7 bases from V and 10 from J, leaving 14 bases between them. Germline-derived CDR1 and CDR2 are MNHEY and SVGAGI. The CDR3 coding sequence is TGTGCCAGCAAGAGCGACAGGCCCGAGCAGTTCTTC. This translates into CASKSDRPEQFF.

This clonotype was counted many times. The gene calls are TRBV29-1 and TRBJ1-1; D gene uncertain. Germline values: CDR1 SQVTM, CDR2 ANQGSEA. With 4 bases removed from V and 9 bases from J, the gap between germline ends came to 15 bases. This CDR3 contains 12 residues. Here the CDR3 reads CSVALGGYKAFF. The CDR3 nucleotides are TGCAGCGTTGCCCTGGGTGGTTATAAAGCTTTCTTT.

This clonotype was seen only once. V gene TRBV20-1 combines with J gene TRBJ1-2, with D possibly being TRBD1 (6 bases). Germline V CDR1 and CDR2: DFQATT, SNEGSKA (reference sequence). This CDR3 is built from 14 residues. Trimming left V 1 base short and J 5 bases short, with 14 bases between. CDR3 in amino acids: CSARAGGRYYGYTF. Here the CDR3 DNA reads TGCAGTGCTAGAGCGGGGGGCAGATATTATGGCTACACCTTC.

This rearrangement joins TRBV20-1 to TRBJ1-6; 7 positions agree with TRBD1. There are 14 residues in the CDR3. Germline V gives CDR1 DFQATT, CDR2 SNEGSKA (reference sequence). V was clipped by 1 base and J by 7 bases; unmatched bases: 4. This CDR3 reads CSARGQGRNSPLHF. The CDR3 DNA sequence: TGCAGTGCTAGAGGACAGGGTAGGAATTCACCCCTCCACTTT.

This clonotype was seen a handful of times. In nucleotides, the CDR3 is TGTGCCAGCAGCTTAGGAGTAGGGGGGGGATTTTTT. Its protein is CASSLGVGGGFF. This sequence joins TRBV11-2 and TRBJ2-2, with a tentative D call TRBD2 (7 bases). The CDR3 is 12 amino acids. Germline values: CDR1 SGHAT, CDR2 FQNNGV. The V gene lost 1 base and the J gene lost 17 bases, with 14 bases spanning the gap.

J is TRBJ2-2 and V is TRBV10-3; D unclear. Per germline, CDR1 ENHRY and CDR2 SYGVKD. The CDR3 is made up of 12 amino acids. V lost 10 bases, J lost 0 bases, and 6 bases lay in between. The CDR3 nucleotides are TGTGCCACCCAACCGAACACCGGGGAGCTGTTTTTT. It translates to CATQPNTGELFF.

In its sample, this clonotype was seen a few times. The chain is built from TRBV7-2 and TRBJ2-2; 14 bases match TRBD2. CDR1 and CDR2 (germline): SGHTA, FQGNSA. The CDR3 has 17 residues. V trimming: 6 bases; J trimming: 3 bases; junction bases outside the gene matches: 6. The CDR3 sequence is CASRSGTSGSYTGELFF. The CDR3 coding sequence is TGTGCCAGCAGATCCGGGACTAGCGGGAGCTACACCGGGGAGCTGTTTTTT.

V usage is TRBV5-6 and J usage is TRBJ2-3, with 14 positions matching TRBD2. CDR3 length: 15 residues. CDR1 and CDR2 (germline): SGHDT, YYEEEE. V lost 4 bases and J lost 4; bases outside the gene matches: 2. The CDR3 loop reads CASSQGLAGADTQYF. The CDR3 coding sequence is TGTGCCAGCAGCCAGGGACTAGCGGGAGCAGATACGCAGTATTTT. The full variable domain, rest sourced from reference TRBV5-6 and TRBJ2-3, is DAGVTQSPTHLIKTRGQQVTLRCSPKSGHDTVSWYQQALGQGPQFIFQYYEEEERQRGNFPDRFSGHQFPNYSSELNVNALLLGDSALYLCASSQGLAGADTQYFGPGTRLTVL.

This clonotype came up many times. The CDR3 nucleotides read TGTGCCAGCAGTGATCTGGGGATGAGGGGAGAGACCCAGTACTTC. As protein: CASSDLGMRGETQYF. V is TRBV27 and J is TRBJ2-5; D may match TRBD1 or TRBD2 (5 bases each). Germline CDR1 MNHEY, CDR2 SMNVEV (reference sequence). The CDR3 runs 15 residues. The germline V and J ends were trimmed by 5 bases and 4 bases, with 17 bases remaining between them.

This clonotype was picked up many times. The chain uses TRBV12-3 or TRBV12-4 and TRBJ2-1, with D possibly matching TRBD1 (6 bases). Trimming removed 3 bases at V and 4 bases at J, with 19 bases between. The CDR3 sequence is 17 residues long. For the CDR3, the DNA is TGTGCCAGCAGTTTGGTCGACAGGCCTTCCATATACAATGAGCAGTTCTTC. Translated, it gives CASSLVDRPSIYNEQFF.

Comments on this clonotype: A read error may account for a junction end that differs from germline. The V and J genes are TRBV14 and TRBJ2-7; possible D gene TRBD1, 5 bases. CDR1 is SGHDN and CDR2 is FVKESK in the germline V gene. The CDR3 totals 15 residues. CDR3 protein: CASSQDLETVYEQYF. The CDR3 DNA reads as TGTGCCAGCAGTCAAGATTTGGAGACAGTCTACGAGCAGTACTTC.

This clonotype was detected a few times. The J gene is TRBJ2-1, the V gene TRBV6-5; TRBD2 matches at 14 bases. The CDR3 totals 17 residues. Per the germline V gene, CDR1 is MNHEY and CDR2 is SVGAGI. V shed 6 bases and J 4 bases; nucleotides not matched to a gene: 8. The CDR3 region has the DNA TGTGCCAGCAGACCCGGGGGACTAGCGGGAGTTTACAATGAGCAGTTCTTC. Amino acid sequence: CASRPGGLAGVYNEQFF.

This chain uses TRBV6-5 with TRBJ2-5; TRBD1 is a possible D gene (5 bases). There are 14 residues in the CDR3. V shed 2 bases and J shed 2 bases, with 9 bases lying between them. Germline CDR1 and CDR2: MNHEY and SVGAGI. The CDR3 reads CASSYGALQETQYF. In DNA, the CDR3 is TGTGCCAGCAGTTACGGGGCCTTACAAGAGACCCAGTACTTC.

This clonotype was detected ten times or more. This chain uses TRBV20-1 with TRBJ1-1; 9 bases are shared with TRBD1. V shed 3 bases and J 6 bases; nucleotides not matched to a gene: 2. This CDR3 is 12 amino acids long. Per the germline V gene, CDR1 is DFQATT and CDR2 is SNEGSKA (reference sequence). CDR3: CSASRQGAEAFF. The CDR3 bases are TGCAGTGCTAGTCGACAGGGGGCTGAAGCTTTCTTT.

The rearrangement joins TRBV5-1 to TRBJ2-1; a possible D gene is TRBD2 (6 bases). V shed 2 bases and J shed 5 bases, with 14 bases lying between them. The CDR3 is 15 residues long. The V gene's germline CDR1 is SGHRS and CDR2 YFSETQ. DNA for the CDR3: TGCGCCAGCAGCTTTGGGAGGACTACCAACAATGAGCAGTTCTTC. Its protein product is CASSFGRTTNNEQFF.

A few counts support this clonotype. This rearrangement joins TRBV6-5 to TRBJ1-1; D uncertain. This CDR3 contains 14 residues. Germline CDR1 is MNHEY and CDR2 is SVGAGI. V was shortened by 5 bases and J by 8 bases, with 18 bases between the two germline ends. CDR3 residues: CASSPQRVLSEAFF. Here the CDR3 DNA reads TGTGCCAGCAGTCCCCAAAGGGTGCTTTCCGAAGCTTTCTTT.